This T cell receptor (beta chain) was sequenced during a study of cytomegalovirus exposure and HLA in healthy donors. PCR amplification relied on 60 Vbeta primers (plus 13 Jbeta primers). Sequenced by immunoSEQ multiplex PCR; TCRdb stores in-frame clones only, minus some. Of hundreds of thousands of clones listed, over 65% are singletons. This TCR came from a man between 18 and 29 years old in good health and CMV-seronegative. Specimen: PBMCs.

CDR3 DNA sequence: TGCAGCGTTGGGGGACAGCTGTACACTGAAGCTTTCTTT. This codes for CSVGGQLYTEAFF. The rearrangement links TRBV29-1 to TRBJ1-1; 7 bases map to TRBD1. Germline CDR1 and CDR2: SQVTM and ANQGSEA. With V trimmed by 4 bases and J by 3 bases, 5 bases remained unmatched. The length of the CDR3 is 13 residues.